The 16 T cell receptor beta chains listed next were all sequenced from one sample in a study of radiotherapy plus CTLA-4 blockade in lung cancer. Generated by immunoSEQ multiplex PCR, the TCRdb table keeps only in-frame clones and is missing some. This table holds over 80,000 clones, roughly four fifths found once. This specimen consisted of peripheral blood, obtained from a patient treated with radiotherapy plus ipilimumab. All receptors come from a human donor with non-small cell lung cancer who had stable disease on radiotherapy plus ipilimumab.

The V call is TRBV7-2, the J call TRBJ1-1; 7 bases are a match to TRBD1. V dropped 5 bases and J dropped 1; count of bases not matched to a gene: 7. CDR3 length: 15 residues. Germline assignment: CDR1 SGHTA and CDR2 FQGNSA. The CDR3, as DNA: TGTGCCAGCAGCCAATACAGGGGCCCGAACACTGAAGCTTTCTTT. Protein product: CASSQYRGPNTEAFF. The complete variable domain, with remaining parts taken from reference TRBV7-2 and TRBJ1-1, reads GAGVSQSPSNKVTEKGKDVELRCDPISGHTALYWYRQSLGQGLEFLIYFQGNSAPDKSGLPSDRFSAERTGGSVSTLTIQRTQQEDSAVYLCASSQYRGPNTEAFFGQGTRLTVV.

In nucleotides, the CDR3 is TGTGCCAGCAGTTTATCCAGGGGGTATGAAAAACTGTTTTTT. This gives the protein CASSLSRGYEKLFF. This rearrangement joins TRBV28 to TRBJ1-4; 7 nucleotides match TRBD1. V dropped 1 base and J dropped 6; count of bases not matched to a gene: 2. CDR1 MDHEN and CDR2 SYDVKM come from the germline V gene. This CDR3 contains 14 residues.

The chain combines TRBV18 with TRBJ2-7, with 8 bases that match TRBD1. This CDR3 has 12 amino acids. Losses at the gene ends were 4 bases for V and 6 bases for J; bases not matched to a gene: 2. The germline V gene encodes CDR1 KGHSH and CDR2 LQKENI. CDR3 sequence (DNA): TGTGCCAGCTCACTCGACAGGGGCGAGCAGTACTTC. Amino acid sequence: CASSLDRGEQYF. Based on the CDR3 plus reference TRBV18 and TRBJ2-7, the full variable domain is NAGVMQNPRHLVRRRGQEARLRCSPMKGHSHVYWYRQLPEEGLKFMVYLQKENIIDESGMPKERFSAEFPKEGPSILRIQQVVRGDSAAYFCASSLDRGEQYFGPGTRLTVT.

This chain joins TRBV19 and TRBJ1-2, with D possibly TRBD1 on 5 matching bases. The CDR3 length is 14 residues. The germline V gene has CDR1 LNHDA and CDR2 SQIVND (reference sequence). Between the trimmed V and J ends, which lost 5 bases and 0 bases, there was a span of 10 bases. The CDR3 DNA is TGTGCCAGTAGTCCCGCGGGGGCTAACTATGGCTACACCTTC. Translation: CASSPAGANYGYTF.

This clone was seen a single time. The CDR3: CASSPYTGGNTEAFF. In DNA form, the CDR3 reads TGTGCCAGCTCACCATATACCGGAGGGAACACTGAAGCTTTCTTT. The chain links TRBV18 to TRBJ1-1, with no clear D. The V end lost 2 bases, the J end lost 1 base, and 11 bases lay between the germline ends. Germline assignment: CDR1 KGHSH and CDR2 LQKENI. The CDR3 consists of 15 residues.

This rearrangement joins TRBV5-1 to TRBJ2-3; the D call may be TRBD1 or TRBD2 (5 bases each). Germline V CDR1 and CDR2: SGHRS, YFSETQ. V was clipped by 3 bases and J by 2 bases, with 13 bases between them. This CDR3 has 15 amino acids. CDR3: CASSSGTSSTDTQYF. The CDR3 coding sequence is TGCGCCAGCAGCTCCGGGACGTCCTCCACAGATACGCAGTATTTT.

The rearrangement links TRBV5-1 to TRBJ2-3, with 7 bases lining up with TRBD1. The germline V gene has CDR1 SGHRS and CDR2 YFSETQ. The J segment lost 0 bases and the V segment lost 0 bases, leaving 10 bases of the junction unmatched. The CDR3 spans 18 residues. The CDR3: CASSLGWGTASSTDTQYF. DNA for the CDR3: TGCGCCAGCAGCTTGGGGTGGGGGACAGCGTCTAGCACAGATACGCAGTATTTT.

This chain links TRBV10-1 with TRBJ1-3; no reliable D call. V lost 6 bases, J lost 1 base, and 4 bases lay in between. Germline V gene data show CDR1 as WNHNN and CDR2 as SYGVQD (reference sequence). There are 12 residues in the CDR3. The CDR3 DNA reads as TGCGCCAGCAGGGGATCTGGAAACACCATATATTTT. Translating gives CASRGSGNTIYF.

In DNA form, the CDR3 reads TGTGCCAGCAGCTTGGCTAGCGGGCGCCATGAGCAGTTCTTC. This codes for CASSLASGRHEQFF. This chain joins TRBV13 and TRBJ2-1, with 8 bases fitting TRBD2. CDR1 PRHDT and CDR2 FYEKMQ come from the germline V gene (reference sequence). V was pared by 3 bases and J by 8 bases, with 6 bases of the junction left unmatched. The CDR3 runs to 14 residues. The entire variable domain, with the rest obtained from reference TRBV13 and TRBJ2-1, is as follows: AAGVIQSPRHLIKEKRETATLKCYPIPRHDTVYWYQQGPGQDPQFLISFYEKMQSDKGSIPDRFSAQQFSDYHSELNMSSLELGDSALYFCASSLASGRHEQFFGPGTRLTVL.

V and J are TRBV25-1 and TRBJ1-1; D gene ambiguous. This CDR3 spans 11 amino acids. V was shortened by 6 bases and J by 10 bases, with 12 bases between the two germline ends. The germline V gene has CDR1 MGHDK and CDR2 SYGVNS. CDR3 sequence: CASRDSRRAFF. As DNA, the CDR3 is TGTGCCAGCAGGGATTCACGGAGAGCTTTCTTT.

The V and J genes are TRBV28 and TRBJ2-7; 8 bases agree with TRBD1. CDR1 is MDHEN and CDR2 is SYDVKM in the germline V gene. V shed 6 bases and J 6 bases; nucleotides not matched to a gene: 4. CDR3 length equals 12 residues. This CDR3 reads CASSRQGFEQYF. CDR3 in DNA: TGTGCCAGCAGCAGACAGGGGTTCGAGCAGTACTTC.

The V and J genes are TRBV27 and TRBJ2-3; 10 bases line up with TRBD2. V trimming: 4 bases; J trimming: 6 bases; junction bases outside the gene matches: 13. The CDR3 extends over 17 amino acids. Looked up from germline, CDR1 is MNHEY and CDR2 is SMNVEV (reference sequence). The CDR3, as DNA: TGTGCCAGCAGTTCCCTGGGGAGCGGGGGGGCTCGGGATACGCAGTATTTT. The encoded protein is CASSSLGSGGARDTQYF.

The V gene is TRBV5-1, the J gene TRBJ2-1; D might be TRBD1 (6 bases). Germline CDR1 SGHRS, CDR2 YFSETQ. There are 15 residues in the CDR3. Trimming cost V 2 bases and J 5 bases, with 14 bases left between them. CDR3 residues: CASSFTTGMNNEQFF. The CDR3 nucleotides read TGCGCCAGCAGCTTTACGACAGGTATGAACAATGAGCAGTTCTTC.

The chain employs TRBV19 and TRBJ2-7; TRBD1 might be the D (5 bases). Germline CDR1 is LNHDA and CDR2 is SQIVND (reference sequence). This CDR3 comprises 14 residues. Trimming cost V 5 bases and J 0 bases, with 11 bases left between them. The CDR3 region is CASSARATSYEQYF. In DNA form, the CDR3 reads TGTGCCAGTAGTGCCAGGGCAACCTCCTACGAGCAGTACTTC.

The rearrangement uses TRBV4-1 and TRBJ2-7; 7 bases align to TRBD2. Germline V CDR1 and CDR2: MGHRA, YSYEKL. J was trimmed by 2 bases and V by 0 bases; bases with no gene match: 4. The CDR3 contains 15 residues. This CDR3 reads CASSQERGVPYEQYF. The CDR3 DNA reads TGCGCCAGCAGCCAAGAACGGGGGGTCCCCTACGAGCAGTACTTC.

J is TRBJ2-3 and V is TRBV5-1; unclear D gene. V was cut by 0 bases and J by 0 bases, with 8 bases left in between. The CDR3 sequence is 15 residues long. Germline V gives CDR1 SGHRS, CDR2 YFSETQ. The CDR3 loop is CASSLVSHSTDTQYF. CDR3 nucleotides: TGCGCCAGCAGCTTGGTATCCCATAGCACAGATACGCAGTATTTT.